These 9 T cell receptor beta chains came from one sample sequenced in a study of blood T cell repertoires in COVID-19. Clones were read by immunoSEQ multiplex PCR, and TCRdb kept only the in-frame ones, dropping some. The repertoire holds about 130,000 clones, with over 75% as singletons. The specimen was peripheral blood. Receptor source: a man aged 55 to 69 with acute or convalescent COVID-19.

The rearrangement links TRBV6-2 or TRBV6-3 to TRBJ1-4; D is undetermined. The CDR3 is 15 amino acids. Trimming removed 6 bases from V and 5 bases from J, with 16 bases in between. CDR1 and CDR2 from the germline V gene are MNHEY and SVGEGT. This chain's CDR3 is CASSLRHAYNEKLFF. The CDR3, as DNA: TGTGCCAGCAGCCTCAGACACGCTTACAATGAAAAACTGTTTTTT.

V usage is TRBV6-5 and J usage is TRBJ2-1, with D unresolved. Trimming left V 2 bases short and J 2 bases short, with 10 bases between. The CDR3 has 15 amino acids. Germline CDR1 is MNHEY and CDR2 is SVGAGI. The CDR3 is CASSYGRQTYNEQFF. The CDR3 bases are TGTGCCAGCAGTTACGGCAGGCAGACCTACAATGAGCAGTTCTTC.

The genes are TRBV6-1 and TRBJ2-1, with 7 bases identical to TRBD1. Germline V gene data show CDR1 as MNHNS and CDR2 as SASEGT. There are 16 residues in the CDR3. Germline trimming cut 1 base from V and 7 bases from J; bases unmatched to any gene: 10. CDR3 DNA sequence: TGTGCCAGCAGTGAAGGACAGGGCCCCCCAGGGAATGAGCAGTTCTTC. Translation gives CASSEGQGPPGNEQFF.

The chain joins TRBV19 to TRBJ1-2; D perhaps matches TRBD1 (5 bases). Germline V gene data show CDR1 as LNHDA and CDR2 as SQIVND (reference sequence). The CDR3 has 13 residues. Trimming took 5 bases from V and 4 from J, leaving 11 bases between them. CDR3 in amino acids: CASSETGRYGYTF. DNA of the CDR3: TGTGCCAGTAGTGAAACAGGCCGCTATGGCTACACCTTC.

The V gene is TRBV5-1, the J gene TRBJ1-4; D might be TRBD1 (5 bases). V lost 0 bases, J lost 5 bases, and 11 bases lay in between. Germline V CDR1 and CDR2: SGHRS, YFSETQ. This CDR3 contains 15 residues. DNA for the CDR3: TGCGCCAGCAGCTTGGGACAGTCAAAGAATGAAAAACTGTTTTTT. Encoded protein: CASSLGQSKNEKLFF. Variable domain in full (rest from reference TRBV5-1 and TRBJ1-4): KAGVTQTPRYLIKTRGQQVTLSCSPISGHRSVSWYQQTPGQGLQFLFEYFSETQRNKGNFPGRFSGRQFSNSRSEMNVSTLELGDSALYLCASSLGQSKNEKLFFGSGTQLSVL.

The rearrangement links TRBV24-1 to TRBJ2-2; possibly TRBD1 for D (5 bases). The CDR3 extends over 14 amino acids. V lost 5 bases, J lost 3 bases, and 9 bases lay in between. Germline loops: CDR1 KGHDR, CDR2 SFDVKD. DNA of the CDR3: TGTGCCACCAGTGTATCCAGGGACACCGGGGAGCTGTTTTTT. This encodes CATSVSRDTGELFF.

The rearrangement uses TRBV28 and TRBJ2-5; 9 bases agree with TRBD2. Germline CDR1 MDHEN, CDR2 SYDVKM. The CDR3 contains 15 residues. The V gene end was trimmed by 6 bases and the J gene end by 2 bases; junction bases not matched to a gene: 7. In nucleotides, the CDR3 is TGTGCCAGCAGAATCAGACTAGCGGAGCAAGAGACCCAGTACTTC. Translation gives CASRIRLAEQETQYF.

The genes are TRBV3-1 (or the pseudogene TRBV3-2) and TRBJ1-1; the D gene is possibly TRBD1 (5 bases). Trimming cost V 4 bases and J 5 bases, with 11 bases left between them. The CDR3 consists of 13 residues. Germline V gene sequence: CDR1 LGHDT, CDR2 YNNKEL (reference sequence). The CDR3 DNA follows: TGTGCCAGCAGCCTAGAGGGGAGAACTGAAGCTTTCTTT. This sequence encodes CASSLEGRTEAFF.

The V gene is TRBV29-1, the J gene TRBJ2-6, with 10 positions matching TRBD2. V trimming: 5 bases; J trimming: 0 bases; junction bases outside the gene matches: 1. The length of the CDR3 is 15 residues. CDR1 and CDR2 (germline): SQVTM, ANQGSEA. CDR3 nucleotides: TGCAGCGTTACTAGCGGGAACTCTGGGGCCAACGTCCTGACTTTC. This translates into CSVTSGNSGANVLTF.